This TCR beta chain was sequenced for a study of T cells in Graves' hyperthyroidism and ophthalmopathy. About the research overall: At initial diagnosis, before any treatment had begun, peripheral blood was obtained.

In its sample, this clonotype was seen many times. Amplified TCR beta CDR3 regions derived from RNA transcripts. The HTBI primer set served for first-round RT-PCR of the TCR CDR3. In TCRdb, the multiplex PCR reads were re-called with MiXCR into one record per CDR3 protein. The data show fewer than 300,000 distinct CDR3 sequences, with 25% to 30% seen just once and around 28% held by the top ten. The authors took PBMCs from 7.5 to 10 ml fresh peripheral blood. The V gene's germline CDR1 is KGHSH and CDR2 LQKENI. The CDR3 runs 16 residues. Trimming removed 2 bases from V and 3 bases from J; junction bases left unmatched: 6.

Material for sequencing was blood. The chain joins TRBV18 to TRBJ2-7; 11 bases agree with TRBD1. The source of this sequence is a man aged 40-50 years with Graves' hyperthyroidism that later progressed to Graves' ophthalmopathy. The CDR3 DNA reads TGTGCCAGCTCACCAAGAGGAGGGACAGGGGGCTACGAGCAGTACTTC. The encoded protein is CASSPRGGTGGYEQYF.